This TCR beta chain was captured by sequencing in a study of identical twins. CDR1 is DFQATT and CDR2 is SNEGSKA in the germline V gene (reference sequence). Between the trimmed V and J ends, which lost 4 bases and 0 bases, there was a span of 10 bases. The CDR3 is 14 amino acids. TCRdb recomputed calls from the 5' RACE reads with MiXCR, one row per CDR3 protein. The profile shows about 1.7 million distinct CDR3 sequences, around 29% of them singletons. In its sample, this clonotype was seen many times. Sequencing was done on a sample of cord blood. The J gene is TRBJ2-4, the V gene TRBV20-1; D not certain. The sequence was collected from a newborn girl in good health. CDR3 in amino acids: CSATRPVAKNIQYF. DNA for the CDR3: TGCAGTGCTACACGACCGGTAGCCAAAAACATTCAGTACTTC.